Reported below is one T cell receptor (beta chain). Its antigen is not identified. Quantitative molecular-barcoded 5'-RACE generated the TCR beta libraries. TCRdb redid the calling of the 5' RACE reads with MiXCR, one entry per CDR3 protein. The profile shows about 130,000 distinct CDR3 sequences, under 20% of them singletons. These data originate in a study of CD8 T cells in ankylosing spondylitis. Study-wide findings and caveats: One TCR beta motif, made up of seven to nine highly homologous variants, appeared characteristic of ankylosing spondylitis blood. Disease-linked clones were found to be CD8+ and relatively rare in peripheral blood. Past studies reported some motif variants in reactive arthritis synovial fluid and blood.

This CDR3 spans 15 amino acids. Trimming pared 4 bases from V and 1 base from J, leaving 11 bases between. CDR1 and CDR2 from the germline V gene are MNHEY and SMNVEV (reference sequence). This chain links TRBV27 with TRBJ2-1; D is possibly TRBD1 (5 bases). The TCR was taken from a male donor with ankylosing spondylitis. The sample comprised blood, either unsorted or a sorted T cell fraction (not recorded which). CDR3: CASSWQGGSYNEQFF. The CDR3 DNA reads as TGTGCCAGCAGTTGGCAGGGTGGTTCCTACAATGAGCAGTTCTTC.